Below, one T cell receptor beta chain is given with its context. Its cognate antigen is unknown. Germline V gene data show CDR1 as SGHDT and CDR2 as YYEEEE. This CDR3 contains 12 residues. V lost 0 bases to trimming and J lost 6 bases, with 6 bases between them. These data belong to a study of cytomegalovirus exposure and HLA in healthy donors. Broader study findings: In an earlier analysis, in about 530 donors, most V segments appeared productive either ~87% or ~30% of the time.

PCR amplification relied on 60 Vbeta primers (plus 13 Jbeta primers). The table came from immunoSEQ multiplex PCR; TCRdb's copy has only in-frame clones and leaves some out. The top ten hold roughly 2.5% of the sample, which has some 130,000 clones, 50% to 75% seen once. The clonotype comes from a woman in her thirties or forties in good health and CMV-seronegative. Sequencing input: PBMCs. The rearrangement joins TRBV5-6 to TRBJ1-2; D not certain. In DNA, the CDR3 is TGTGCCAGCAGCTTGGGTAATGATGGCTACACCTTC. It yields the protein CASSLGNDGYTF.